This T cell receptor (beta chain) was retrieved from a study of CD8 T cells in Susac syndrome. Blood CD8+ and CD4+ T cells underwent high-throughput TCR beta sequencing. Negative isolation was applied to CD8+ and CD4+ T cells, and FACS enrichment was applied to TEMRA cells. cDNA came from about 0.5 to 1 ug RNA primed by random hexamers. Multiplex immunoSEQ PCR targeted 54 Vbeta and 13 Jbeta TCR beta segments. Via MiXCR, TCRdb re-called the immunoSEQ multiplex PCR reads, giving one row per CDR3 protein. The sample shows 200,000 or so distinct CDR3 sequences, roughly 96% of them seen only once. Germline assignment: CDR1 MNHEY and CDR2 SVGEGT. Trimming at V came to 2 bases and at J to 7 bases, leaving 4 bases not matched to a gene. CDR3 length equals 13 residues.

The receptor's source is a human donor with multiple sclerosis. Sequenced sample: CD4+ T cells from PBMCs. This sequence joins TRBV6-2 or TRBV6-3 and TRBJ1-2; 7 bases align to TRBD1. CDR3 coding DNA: TGTGCCAGCAGTTACCCGACAGGGACTGGCTACACCTTC. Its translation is CASSYPTGTGYTF.